Each of the 22 T cell receptor beta chains below was sequenced from the same sample in a study of shared clonotypes between healthy human individuals. The protocol was immunoSEQ multiplex PCR, while the TCRdb copy is restricted to in-frame clones and leaves out a portion. The sample shows about 490,000 clones, approximately 78% of them seen only once. The sequenced sample consisted of PBMCs. These receptors came from a woman between 40 and 55 years old in good health. Some clones in this sample may be carry-over from other donors' samples.

V usage is TRBV11-3 and J usage is TRBJ2-3, with D tentatively TRBD2 (6 bases). This CDR3 spans 19 amino acids. Trimming took 5 bases from V and 0 from J, leaving 24 bases between them. Germline V gene data show CDR1 as SGHNT and CDR2 as YENEEA. The CDR3 spells CASSQTGFGASGSTDTQYF. CDR3 nucleotide sequence: TGTGCCAGCAGCCAAACAGGTTTCGGGGCCAGCGGGAGCACAGATACGCAGTATTTT.

V and J are TRBV15 and TRBJ1-3, with 8 nucleotides matching TRBD1. The CDR3 has 15 residues. The germline gives CDR1 LNHNV, CDR2 YYDKDF (reference sequence). Unmatched junction bases numbered 2, after V lost 0 bases and J lost 4 bases. The CDR3 region has the DNA TGTGCCACCAGCAGAGATTGGGACAGGGGAAACACCATATATTTT. As protein: CATSRDWDRGNTIYF.

This chain joins TRBV28 and TRBJ1-2; tentative D call: TRBD1 (6 bases). CDR1 and CDR2 (germline): MDHEN, SYDVKM. Trimming removed 7 bases from V and 3 bases from J, with 12 bases in between. This CDR3 has 13 residues. CDR3 in DNA: TGTGCCAGCACCCTAGGGGGGGACTATGGCTACACCTTC. The encoded protein is CASTLGGDYGYTF.

Worth noting for this clone: Other DNA sequences of this sample code for an identical CDR3. The chain couples TRBV28 to TRBJ1-5, with D tentatively TRBD1 (5 bases). CDR1 MDHEN and CDR2 SYDVKM come from the germline V gene. Trimming removed 2 bases from V and 0 bases from J, with 5 bases in between. The CDR3 contains 14 residues. The CDR3 sequence is CASSLRGSNQPQHF. The CDR3 DNA reads as TGTGCCAGCAGTTTAAGGGGTAGCAATCAGCCCCAGCATTTT.

The rearrangement uses TRBV18 and TRBJ2-3; 15 nucleotides agree with TRBD2. After removal of 3 bases from V and 1 base from J, the junction contained 14 bases not matched to a gene. CDR3 size: 21 residues. CDR1 KGHSH and CDR2 LQKENI come from the germline V gene. CDR3 DNA: TGTGCCAGCTCACCCCCACTTGGGACTAGCGGGAGGAGGCTACGCACAGATACGCAGTATTTT. It specifies CASSPPLGTSGRRLRTDTQYF.

The CDR3, as DNA: TGTGCCAGCAGCTCGTACAACTCCTACGAGCAGTACTTC. This codes for CASSSYNSYEQYF. The chain links TRBV5-6 to TRBJ2-7; D ambiguous. This CDR3 has 13 amino acids. Germline values: CDR1 SGHDT, CDR2 YYEEEE. V dropped 3 bases and J dropped 0 bases, with 7 bases sitting between them.

The rearrangement links TRBV15 to TRBJ2-2; 7 bases fit TRBD2. This CDR3 contains 16 residues. Trimming took 8 bases from V and 0 from J; bases not matched to a gene: 9. Germline V gene sequence: CDR1 LNHNV, CDR2 YYDKDF (reference sequence). CDR3: CATLQAGTTNTGELFF. DNA for the CDR3: TGTGCCACCTTACAAGCGGGAACCACGAACACCGGGGAGCTGTTTTTT. Together with reference TRBV15 and TRBJ2-2, the CDR3 gives the full variable domain: DAMVIQNPRYQVTQFGKPVTLSCSQTLNHNVMYWYQQKSSQAPKLLFHYYDKDFNNEADTPDNFQSRRPNTSFCFLDIRSPGLGDTAMYLCATLQAGTTNTGELFFGEGSRLTVL.

The chain carries TRBV29-1 and TRBJ2-5; D is unresolved. V lost 1 base and J lost 6, with 12 bases in between. From germline, CDR1 is SQVTM and CDR2 ANQGSEA. This CDR3 is built from 13 residues. The CDR3 loop is CSVEGHQGKTQYF. CDR3 bases: TGCAGCGTTGAAGGGCATCAAGGGAAGACCCAGTACTTC.

The rearrangement links TRBV5-5 to TRBJ1-4; D is unclear. This CDR3 has 15 residues. CDR1 is SGHKS, CDR2 YYEKEE, per germline (reference sequence). V was trimmed by 0 bases and J by 0 bases, leaving 6 bases between them. Here the CDR3 DNA reads TGTGCCAGCAGCTTGGAACCTGCAACTAATGAAAAACTGTTTTTT. Amino acid sequence: CASSLEPATNEKLFF.

The chain uses TRBV5-4 and TRBJ2-7; 8 nucleotides agree with TRBD1. Germline CDR1 reads SGHNT; CDR2 reads YYREEE (reference sequence). CDR3 length: 15 residues. Unmatched junction bases numbered 6, after V lost 3 bases and J lost 1 base. The CDR3 DNA reads TGTGCCAGCAGCTCGTGGGACAGGCGGTCCTACGAGCAGTACTTC. This gives the protein CASSSWDRRSYEQYF.

This clone was found many times. This chain uses TRBV6-1 with TRBJ1-6; TRBD1 agrees at 7 bases. Germline V lookup: CDR1 MNHNS, CDR2 SASEGT. The CDR3 consists of 13 residues. V lost 8 bases, J lost 14 bases, and 12 bases stayed unmatched. As DNA, the CDR3 is TGTGCCAGCCTAACCCGACAGGGCCCATCCCTCCACTTT. Encoded protein: CASLTRQGPSLHF.

The V call is TRBV4-3, the J call TRBJ2-7; TRBD2 is a possible D gene (6 bases). The CDR3 runs to 14 residues. V shed 3 bases and J shed 2 bases, with 11 bases lying between them. Germline CDR1 is LGHNA and CDR2 is YSLEER. The CDR3 is CASSQEGRTYEQYF. As DNA, the CDR3 is TGCGCCAGCAGCCAGGAGGGTAGGACCTACGAGCAGTACTTC.

V is TRBV10-2 and J is TRBJ1-5; no clear D. V shed 5 bases and J shed 2 bases, with 10 bases lying between them. The CDR3 has 14 residues. Germline loops: CDR1 WSHSY, CDR2 SAAADI. CDR3 coding DNA: TGCGCCAGCAGTCCCCCCGAGGGCAATCAGCCCCAGCATTTT. Its protein is CASSPPEGNQPQHF.

The chain has TRBV9 and TRBJ2-1; possible D gene TRBD1, 6 bases. Germline values: CDR1 SGDLS, CDR2 YYNGEE. Deletions cut 0 bases from V and 2 bases from J, with 12 bases between. The CDR3 covers 16 residues. The CDR3 reads CASSVGYQGTYNEQFF. CDR3 bases: TGTGCCAGCAGCGTAGGGTATCAGGGGACCTACAATGAGCAGTTCTTC.

Turning to this clone: The germline gene is not matched at one end of the junction; a read error may be the cause. The chain carries TRBV7-7 and TRBJ2-5; D is undetermined. The germline gives CDR1 SSHAT, CDR2 FNYEAQ (reference sequence). The CDR3 extends over 13 amino acids. The DNA for the CDR3 is TGTGCTAGCAGCTTAGAGATTGGGGAGACCCAGTACTTC. It translates to CASSLEIGETQYF.

The table lists this clone with many counts. The chain carries TRBV28 and TRBJ2-7; 7 nucleotides match TRBD1. CDR1 is MDHEN, CDR2 SYDVKM, per germline. V shed 7 bases and J 2 bases; nucleotides not matched to a gene: 14. This CDR3 spans 16 amino acids. CDR3 sequence: CASTFHRGMGPYEQYF. CDR3 DNA: TGTGCCAGCACATTCCACAGGGGAATGGGTCCCTACGAGCAGTACTTC.

This chain uses TRBV4-1 with TRBJ2-3, with TRBD2 matching over 12 bases. Trimming removed 4 bases from V and 0 bases from J; junction bases left unmatched: 2. CDR3 length equals 16 residues. The V gene's germline CDR1 is MGHRA and CDR2 YSYEKL. The CDR3 protein is CASSRTSGISTDTQYF. Written as DNA, the CDR3 is TGCGCCAGCAGCCGGACTAGCGGGATTAGCACAGATACGCAGTATTTT.

The chain has TRBV29-1 and TRBJ2-2; 7 bases line up with TRBD1. V dropped 7 bases and J dropped 1; count of bases not matched to a gene: 3. The CDR3 is 13 amino acids. CDR1 and CDR2 (germline): SQVTM, ANQGSEA. The CDR3 reads CSGHRGNTGELFF. CDR3 coding DNA: TGCAGCGGTCACAGGGGGAACACCGGGGAGCTGTTTTTT.

V and J are TRBV19 and TRBJ1-4; 8 nucleotides agree with TRBD1. Germline-derived CDR1 and CDR2 are LNHDA and SQIVND (reference sequence). With 7 bases clipped from V and 2 bases from J, the junction kept 3 bases outside the gene matches. The CDR3 totals 14 residues. The CDR3 bases are TGTGCCAGTACAGGGGGCGCGACTAATGAAAAACTGTTTTTT. Translation gives CASTGGATNEKLFF. The complete variable domain, with remaining parts taken from reference TRBV19 and TRBJ1-4, reads DGGITQSPKYLFRKEGQNVTLSCEQNLNHDAMYWYRQDPGQGLRLIYYSQIVNDFQKGDIAEGYSVSREKKESFPLTVTSAQKNPTAFYLCASTGGATNEKLFFGSGTQLSVL.

The chain recombines TRBV4-3 with TRBJ2-2, with D perhaps given as TRBD1 or TRBD2 (5 bases each). The germline CDR1 and CDR2 sequences are LGHNA and YSLEER. This CDR3 comprises 17 residues. Trimming removed 3 bases from V and 4 bases from J, with 18 bases in between. CDR3 amino acids: CASSHRSGGQGTGELFF. The CDR3 coding sequence is TGCGCCAGCAGCCACCGATCAGGAGGCCAGGGCACCGGGGAGCTGTTTTTT.

This sequence joins TRBV10-1 and TRBJ2-2; D is unresolved. The CDR3 has 13 residues. Trimming cost V 4 bases and J 5 bases, with 8 bases left between them. Germline loops: CDR1 WNHNN, CDR2 SYGVQD (reference sequence). This CDR3 is CASSAVQTGELFF. In DNA, the CDR3 is TGCGCCAGCAGTGCCGTTCAGACCGGGGAGCTGTTTTTT.

This clone is a singleton in its sample. V is TRBV25-1 and J is TRBJ2-1, with 14 bases lining up with TRBD2. V trimming: 5 bases; J trimming: 3 bases; junction bases outside the gene matches: 6. The germline V gene encodes CDR1 MGHDK and CDR2 SYGVNS. This CDR3 is built from 17 residues. This CDR3 reads CASSTTSGRGGYNEQFF. CDR3 sequence (DNA): TGTGCCAGCAGTACGACTAGCGGGAGGGGGGGCTACAATGAGCAGTTCTTC. The variable domain in full, with the rest retrieved from reference TRBV25-1 and TRBJ2-1, is EADIYQTPRYLVIGTGKKITLECSQTMGHDKMYWYQQDPGMELHLIHYSYGVNSTEKGDLSSESTVSRIRTEHFPLTLESARPSHTSQYLCASSTTSGRGGYNEQFFGPGTRLTVL.